This T cell receptor (beta chain) was identified during a study of T cells in Graves' hyperthyroidism and ophthalmopathy (dated by TCRdb to the late 2010s). Broadly, across the study: Peripheral blood was sampled at the time of initial diagnosis, prior to any treatment. The paper reports TCR Vbeta CDR3 sequencing of 140 or so peripheral blood samples: 40 to 45 ophthalmopathy, 75 to 80 hyperthyroidism and around 17 progressor patients. To identify TCR V-J signatures that set the groups apart, the researchers used a discovery cohort of 90 to 100 patients, made up of 40 to 45 with Graves' ophthalmopathy and some 60 with stable Graves' hyperthyroidism. Thyroid tissue and blood T-cell repertoires from over 5 Graves' hyperthyroidism patients were also compared in the study. After blood sampling, hyperthyroidism patients were treated with methimazole at a starting dose of 30 mg daily, and ophthalmopathy patients were treated with high-dose intravenous methylprednisolone. The approximately 98 discovery patients were randomly divided into training and test sets at a 7:3 ratio. Prospective prediction of ophthalmopathy was tested in an independent validation cohort of approximately 19 hyperthyroidism patients and 15 to 17 patients who later progressed to ophthalmopathy. Paper-wide results and their limitations: In validation, the model predicted progression to ophthalmopathy a median of roughly 6.1 months before onset, with about 71% sensitivity and about 72% specificity. Most expanded thyroid clonotypes (frequency above 0.001) were also found in blood, which suggests that blood repertoires may mirror thyroid immune responses. A 13 V-J signature model separated ophthalmopathy from stable hyperthyroidism, with 87.88% sensitivity and 81.08% specificity in cross-validation and 80%/75% in testing. No statistical method was used to set the sample size in advance, and investigators knew the group allocation.

The TCR beta CDR3 regions were amplified from RNA transcripts. For the first round of RT-PCR on the TCR CDR3, the HTBI primer set was used together with the Qiagen OneStep RT-PCR kit. A second multiplex PCR round built the libraries, followed by size selection and purification. Paired-end sequencing of the libraries was performed with 100 bp reads on an Illumina HiSeq2000. Regarding the original processing steps: SOAPnuke was used to process the raw data, throwing out any read that contained adapters or uncalled bases, had a mean Phred below 15, or lacked an exact constant-primer or identifier match. COPE v1.2.5 was used to merge the high-quality paired reads, and each unique nucleotide sequence was defined as a clonotype. MiTCR v1.1 was used to align clonotypes to the IMGT TRBV, TRBD and TRBJ reference segments. The analysis included only V-J combinations with a frequency above 0.0001, which together covered around 99% of the repertoires. A TCS score was defined as the ratio between F50 (clonal expansion) and ExV (chaos), using BLOSUM62-based TCRdist between CDR3 peptides within each V-J. Welch's t-statistics and random forest reduced 500 to 550 V-J features to 13, which were used in a naive Bayes classifier (R e1071). The similarity between thyroid and blood repertoires was quantified using the Morisita-Horn index. TCRdb reprocessed the public reads (quality trimming at Q25 with fastp, clone calling with MiXCR) and kept in-frame beta chains. CDR3 protein duplicates are merged, each entry listing the most common genes and DNA. None of the V and J calls come from the authors' own analysis; TCRdb made them. In this sample the table shows hundreds of thousands of distinct CDR3 sequences, about 15% of which occur a single time. Clones ranked in the top ten supply about 4% of the sample.

Ophthalmopathy patients had moderately to severely active disease, Clinical Activity Score of at least 3, NOSPECS grade of at least 4, and duration under 3 months. Any patient with an uncontrolled infection, another autoimmune disease, pregnancy or lactation was excluded. Diagnoses relied on clinical symptoms, serum thyroxine and TRAb, thyroid ultrasound and orbital computed tomography. PBMCs were isolated from 7.5 to 10 ml of fresh peripheral blood by Ficoll-Paque density gradient centrifugation. Total RNA was extracted using Trizol reagent, and RNA quality was assessed on an Agilent 2100 Bioanalyzer. Reading from cysteine to phenylalanine, the CDR3 counts 15 amino acids. Only CDR3 DNA is held: 45 bases, read in frame from base 1. Germline trimming amounts to 9 bases on V and 4 bases on J, with 11 as the count of junction bases outside the gene matches. Note on this clonotype: Its recognized antigen is unknown. No base-level quality is on record; no much larger clone is a single base apart.

The rearranged segments are TRBV12-3 or TRBV12-4 and TRBJ2-7; TRBD2 lines up with 11 middle nucleotides. This sequence originates from a woman in her thirties or forties with Graves' ophthalmopathy. The sequenced sample was blood. The CDR3 sequence is CASSAPGLAAYEQYF. The DNA reads as follows: TGTGCCAGTAGTGCCCCGGGACTAGCGGCATACGAGCAGTACTTC.